This is a list of T cell receptor beta chains from one sample in a study of shared clonotypes between healthy human individuals. The repertoire was sequenced with immunoSEQ multiplex PCR; TCRdb's copy has only in-frame clones and lacks some. In the table there are 2 million to 2.5 million clones, under 95% of which are singletons. Sequencing was carried out using naive CD8+ T cells from PBMCs. These receptors all come from a man younger than 35 in good health. Some clones in this sample may be carry-over from other donors' samples. Each CDR3 is given with its conserved first and last residue. Clone size is given for some rows only: seen once, a few or many times, or a class if the clone is expanded.

clone_size v_call cdr3_aa
. TRBV28 CASSSPIEGRILQETQYF
. TRBV27 CASSRTDSNTGELFF
. TRBV30 CACAGRETQYF
. TRBV4-1 CASSQDPSPGEQYF
. TRBV11-3 CASSLGQGLQPKDTQYF
. TRBV5-1 CASSLGRGGETDTQYF
. TRBV28 CASSLGQGLSGNTIYF
. TRBV14 CASSQGGISYEQYF
. TRBV29-1 CSVVGQGDEQYF
. TRBV5-1 CASSSARVNTEAFF
. TRBV7-8 CASSLRRSYNEKLFF
. TRBV9 CASSGSGRNEQFF
. TRBV10-1 CAGIQGQGTYEQYF
. TRBV4-1 CASSTSGVTDTQYF
once TRBV27 CASSWSGINQPQHF
. TRBV7-9 CASNHLTDSAYEQYF
once TRBV5-6 CASSLQATRVGNEQFF
. TRBV10-1 CASSVARDRLYSNQPQHF
. TRBV11-2 CASSFGGSTSGRSYEQYF
. TRBV11-2 CASSPGNVRRIVNTIYF
. TRBV4-1 CASSQVVLAGREQYF
once TRBV5-6 CASRFTGTGRDEQYF
. TRBV27 CASSPTGRLSANVLTF
. TRBV6-5 CASTYIEGPSGELFF
. TRBV7-9 CASSSTRDRGAYEQYF
. TRBV7-9 CASSSLDSGYEQFF
. TRBV10-3 CAIGRTRDRGATEAFF
. TRBV7-9 CASSLDLAGGPYNEQFF
. TRBV27 CASSQIPNYGYTF
. TRBV19 CASSIGTGGHYEQYF
. TRBV11-1 CASSFGTSAGHEQFF
. TRBV14 CASSLGANQPQHF
. TRBV18 CASSPRTGVGEQYF
few TRBV29-1 CSVVGDAEAFF
once TRBV27 CASSPSSGNTIYF
. TRBV4-1 CASSQDRGEGVRGYTF
. TRBV7-9 CASSPRDRGTYEQYF
once TRBV6-5 CASSTDLAGTEAFF
. TRBV9 CASSVAGSGNTIYF
. TRBV29-1 CSVDGLAGLNTGELFF